Presented here are 17 T cell receptor beta chains from one specimen sequenced in a study of blood T cell repertoires in COVID-19 (dated by TCRdb to about 2020). The library was built by means of the immunoSEQ multiplex PCR assay. As stored in TCRdb, this immuneACCESS dataset retains in-frame rearrangements with V and J assigned. A fraction of the clones does not appear; measured against another copy, unresolved V genes explain less than half of the discrepancy, and the remainder lacks a known reason. The sample contains about 280,000 clones, 82% of them found a single time. The leading ten clones occupy roughly 4.7% of the sample. The material sequenced was PBMCs or T cells enriched from blood (not recorded which). Every receptor here comes from a man aged 40-50 years who had been exposed to COVID-19.

The chain has TRBV12-3 or TRBV12-4 and TRBJ2-1; 7 bases map to TRBD1. Trimming removed 8 bases from V and 11 bases from J; junction bases left unmatched: 9. The CDR3 is 12 amino acids. The CDR3 sequence: CASGQDRPKQFF. DNA for the CDR3: TGTGCCAGCGGACAGGACAGGCCAAAGCAGTTCTTC.

The chain couples TRBV30 to TRBJ2-1; 7 nucleotides agree with TRBD2. In germline, CDR1 is GTSNPN, CDR2 SVGIG (reference sequence). The CDR3 consists of 16 residues. V dropped 5 bases and J dropped 0; count of bases not matched to a gene: 10. The CDR3 sequence is CAWVLAGALSYNEQFF. CDR3 bases: TGTGCCTGGGTCTTGGCGGGAGCCCTCTCCTACAATGAGCAGTTCTTC.

The chain links TRBV5-6 to TRBJ2-5; 13 bases match TRBD2. The trim removed 2 bases at V and 2 bases at J, leaving 3 bases unmatched. Germline-derived CDR1 and CDR2 are SGHDT and YYEEEE. The CDR3 runs to 16 residues. The CDR3 protein is CASSFKGLAGQETQYF. In DNA form, the CDR3 reads TGTGCCAGCAGCTTCAAGGGACTAGCGGGACAAGAGACCCAGTACTTC. The whole variable domain, filled in from reference TRBV5-6 and TRBJ2-5, reads DAGVTQSPTHLIKTRGQQVTLRCSPKSGHDTVSWYQQALGQGPQFIFQYYEEEERQRGNFPDRFSGHQFPNYSSELNVNALLLGDSALYLCASSFKGLAGQETQYFGPGTRLLVL.

The rearrangement uses TRBV24-1 and TRBJ2-5; 8 bases agree with TRBD2. The germline V gene encodes CDR1 KGHDR and CDR2 SFDVKD. V lost 9 bases and J lost 4; bases outside the gene matches: 6. CDR3 length: 13 residues. CDR3 bases: TGTGCCACCGGTGCCAGCGGGAGAGAGACCCAGTACTTC. Translation: CATGASGRETQYF.

The gene calls are TRBV10-3 and TRBJ2-1, with D maybe TRBD2 (6 bases). The CDR3 covers 14 residues. Germline V gives CDR1 ENHRY, CDR2 SYGVKD. V lost 6 bases and J 6 bases, leaving 15 bases between the germline ends. In nucleotides, the CDR3 is TGTGCCATCAGGAAACAGACTAGTGGCAATGAGCAGTTCTTC. Amino acids: CAIRKQTSGNEQFF.

This clone was found once. This chain joins TRBV27 and TRBJ1-2; D gene ambiguous. CDR3 length: 14 amino acids. Germline loops: CDR1 MNHEY, CDR2 SMNVEV (reference sequence). Trimming left V 2 bases short and J 7 bases short, with 14 bases between. In nucleotides, the CDR3 is TGTGCCAGCAGTTTAATAGGAACGGAGGGTGGCTACACCTTC. This gives the protein CASSLIGTEGGYTF.

This clone turned up a few times. V gene TRBV6-5 combines with J gene TRBJ1-2; the D gene is possibly TRBD1 (6 bases). Looked up from germline, CDR1 is MNHEY and CDR2 is SVGAGI. There are 15 residues in the CDR3. V was cut by 7 bases and J by 5 bases, with 20 bases left in between. Here the CDR3 reads CASTSLIRGAYGYTF. CDR3 DNA sequence: TGTGCCAGCACCTCCCTCATTCGGGGGGCTTATGGCTACACCTTC.

V is TRBV5-1 and J is TRBJ1-2; perhaps TRBD1 as D (6 bases). CDR1 is SGHRS, CDR2 YFSETQ, per germline. V shed 4 bases and J shed 11 bases, with 21 bases lying between them. The CDR3 is 14 amino acids. The CDR3 region is CASSNSHEQGTYTF. CDR3 nucleotides: TGCGCCAGCAGCAACTCACATGAACAGGGAACGTACACCTTC.

The V call is TRBV7-9, the J call TRBJ1-2; TRBD1 matches at 7 bases. This CDR3 contains 12 residues. Germline trimming cut 4 bases from V and 4 bases from J; bases unmatched to any gene: 0. Germline V gene lookup returns CDR1 SEHNR and CDR2 FQNEAQ (reference sequence). The CDR3 protein is CASSWDSYGYTF. The CDR3 DNA sequence: TGTGCCAGCAGCTGGGACAGCTATGGCTACACCTTC.

This chain connects TRBV21-1 to TRBJ1-5. TRBV21-1 is flagged as a pseudogene. This CDR3 spans 15 amino acids. The CDR3 spells CASSRPPYPVEAQHF. CDR3 bases: TGTGCCAGCAGCCGACCCCCTTACCCCGTGGAGGCCCAGCATTTT.

The J gene is TRBJ2-1, the V gene TRBV7-9; 13 bases agree with TRBD2. Germline assignment: CDR1 SEHNR and CDR2 FQNEAQ (reference sequence). The trim removed 5 bases at V and 8 bases at J, leaving 12 bases unmatched. The CDR3 has 17 residues. The CDR3 sequence is CASSRARTSGSSDEQFF. CDR3 in DNA: TGTGCCAGCAGCCGAGCACGGACTAGCGGGAGTTCAGATGAGCAGTTCTTC.

J is TRBJ1-1 and V is TRBV5-1; possibly TRBD1 for D (6 bases). CDR1 and CDR2 from the germline V gene are SGHRS and YFSETQ. The CDR3 spans 14 residues. The V end lost 4 bases, the J end lost 3 bases, and 13 bases lay between the germline ends. DNA for the CDR3: TGCGCCAGCAGCCTATACAACAGGGACACTGAAGCTTTCTTT. Translation: CASSLYNRDTEAFF.

The chain employs TRBV28 and TRBJ2-6; 8 bases are a match to TRBD2. V trimming: 10 bases; J trimming: 0 bases; junction bases outside the gene matches: 8. Germline CDR1 MDHEN, CDR2 SYDVKM. This CDR3 is built from 16 residues. CDR3 protein: CATGTGGASGANVLTF. CDR3 in DNA: TGTGCCACGGGGACGGGGGGGGCCTCTGGGGCCAACGTCCTGACTTTC.

This clone was recorded at least ten times. The chain carries TRBV10-3 and TRBJ2-3; perhaps TRBD1 as D (6 bases). The CDR3 loop spans 13 amino acids. In germline, CDR1 is ENHRY, CDR2 SYGVKD. V lost 8 bases and J lost 6, with 15 bases in between. For the CDR3, the DNA is TGTGCCATCCGTGGACAGCCCCAGGATACGCAGTATTTT. This sequence encodes CAIRGQPQDTQYF.

The gene calls are TRBV18 and TRBJ1-3; D remains ambiguous. V was shortened by 2 bases and J by 0 bases, with 8 bases between the two germline ends. The CDR3 has 15 residues. Germline CDR1 reads KGHSH; CDR2 reads LQKENI. For the CDR3, the DNA is TGTGCCAGCTCACCAGCGGAGGACTCTGGAAACACCATATATTTT. Translation gives CASSPAEDSGNTIYF.

The V gene is TRBV28, the J gene TRBJ2-7; D call uncertain. The CDR3 sequence is 13 residues long. Between the trimmed V and J ends, which lost 7 bases and 2 bases, there was a span of 12 bases. Germline CDR1 is MDHEN and CDR2 is SYDVKM. The CDR3 nucleotides are TGTGCCAGCACTCTGGAGCATCCCTACGAGCAGTACTTC. Protein product: CASTLEHPYEQYF. The full variable domain, with the rest looked up from reference TRBV28 and TRBJ2-7, is DVKVTQSSRYLVKRTGEKVFLECVQDMDHENMFWYRQDPGLGLRLIYFSYDVKMKEKGDIPEGYSVSREKKERFSLILESASTNQTSMYLCASTLEHPYEQYFGPGTRLTVT.

This clone has a handful of counts. The chain has TRBV10-1 and TRBJ2-7; tentatively, D is TRBD2 (5 bases). The CDR3 has 13 amino acids. The V and J ends lost 3 bases and 6 bases respectively, with 12 bases between them. Germline-derived CDR1 and CDR2 are WNHNN and SYGVQD (reference sequence). The CDR3 DNA reads as TGCGCCAGCAGTGATCCCGAGGGTACCGAGCAGTACTTC. Protein sequence: CASSDPEGTEQYF.